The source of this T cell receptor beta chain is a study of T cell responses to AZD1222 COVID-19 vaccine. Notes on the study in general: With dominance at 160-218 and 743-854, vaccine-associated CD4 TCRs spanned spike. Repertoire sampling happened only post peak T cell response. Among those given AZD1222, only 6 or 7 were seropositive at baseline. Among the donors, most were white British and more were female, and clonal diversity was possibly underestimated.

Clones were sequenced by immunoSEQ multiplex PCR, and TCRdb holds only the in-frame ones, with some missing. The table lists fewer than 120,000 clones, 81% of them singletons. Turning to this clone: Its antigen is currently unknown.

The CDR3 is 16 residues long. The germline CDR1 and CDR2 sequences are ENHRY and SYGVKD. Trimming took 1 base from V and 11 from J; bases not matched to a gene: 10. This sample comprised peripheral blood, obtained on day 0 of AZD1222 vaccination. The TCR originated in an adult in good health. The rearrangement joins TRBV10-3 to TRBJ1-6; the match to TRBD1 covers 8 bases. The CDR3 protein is CAISEWGQDFRAPLHF. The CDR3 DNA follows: TGTGCCATCAGTGAGTGGGGACAGGACTTTCGGGCACCCCTCCACTTT.